This TCR beta chain was identified in a study of tumor-infiltrating lymphocytes in primary liver carcinoma (dated 2017 in TCRdb). At the level of the whole study: Of the five patients, three men and two women aged 30 to 69 years, four had hepatocellular carcinoma and one had combined HCC and intrahepatic cholangiocarcinoma. A total of 35 or so specimens from 5 patients, comprising some 25 tumor regions, 5 adjacent noncancerous liver tissues and 5 peripheral blood samples, were covered by TCRbeta repertoire sequencing. The five patients had tumors staged T1-T3 N0M0, with maximum diameters ranging from about 4.2 to 10 cm. The study combined TCRbeta repertoire sequencing, expression microarrays and whole-exome sequencing across five regions of each liver tumor, with adjacent normal tissue and blood. High reproducibility was observed for the technical replicate repertoires, with mean shared-clone rates approximately 0.9 and correlation coefficients above 0.98. Each sample produced roughly 3.65 to 7.13 million productive TCRbeta reads, and read depth showed no significant difference between tissue types. To link TCRbeta repertoire diversity with the local molecular phenotype, the roughly 23 tumor region samples were profiled using Agilent mRNA microarrays.

This clonotype has just a few counts. The antigen it recognizes is unknown. A read error may produce the germline difference seen at one junction end. Without any cell sorting, total RNA and DNA were co-extracted from about 20-30 mg of bulk tissue using the AllPrep DNA/RNA mini kit. Five patients with histopathologically diagnosed primary liver carcinoma underwent surgical resection in China between late 2015 and 2016. At the time of sampling, the patients had chronic HBV infection and had not received any treatment. Five spatially separated regions were sampled from each tumor: the superior, inferior, left-lateral and right-lateral poles, plus the tumor centre. Histological examination found more than 80% viable tumor cells in every tumor sample. Pieces of fresh tumor and adjacent tissue were cut in half, with one half kept in RNAlater at -80 degrees C and the other half sent for histology. What the authors observed across the whole study: The study included only four to six patients, and the authors note findings should be validated in a larger study. The top 250 clones made up a significantly larger repertoire fraction in tumors than in blood (p = 0.039). Because only the TCR beta chain was sequenced and unpaired alpha chains were not captured, true repertoire diversity is likely underestimated. Just about 7-25% of top clones turned up in all five regions of a tumor, which suggests spatial heterogeneity among tumor-infiltrating T cells. Bulk unsorted samples precluded comparing CD4+ and CD8+ T cell repertoires. Repertoire overlap was found to be higher between tumor regions (mean around 35%) than between tumor-adjacent (roughly 17%) or tumor-blood (around 15%) pairs, consistent with antigen-driven expansion.

TCRbeta-specific cDNA was reverse-transcribed from 500 to 550 ng total RNA using a constant-region primer and ProtoScript II reverse transcriptase. TCRbeta libraries were built with three nested multiplex PCR rounds, a slightly modified ARM-PCR procedure. The first two PCR rounds used multiplex TRBV1-TRBV30 forward primers with a Cbeta reverse primer, each for 10 cycles. A final 25-cycle PCR with Deep VentR polymerase added sample barcodes and Illumina adapters. Before sequencing, amplicons of 200-500 bp were purified from gel using a QIAquick gel extraction kit. The TCRbeta amplicons were sequenced with 250-bp paired-end reads on an Illumina HiSeq 2500. As for the original processing: Reads were quality-trimmed with Trimmomatic v0.33, and paired reads were merged with FLASH v1.2.11 to recover full CDR3 sequences. V, D and J germline segments were assigned to the rearranged TCRbeta sequences by MiGEC v1.2.1b. VDJtools v1.0.0 computed clonotype statistics and Shannon-Wiener diversity indices. To cut down on sampling bias, every analysis after diversity analysis relied on just the 250 most abundant clonotypes from each sample. TCRdb handled the public reads itself, with Q25 trimming in fastp and clone calling in MiXCR, and kept productive beta chains. Each record represents a unique CDR3 protein, reported with the most common genes and DNA among its rows. TCRdb's processing, not the authors', yielded these V and J calls. The sample table holds roughly 20,000 distinct CDR3 sequences, of which roughly 79% were seen once. The ten biggest clones cover around two fifths of the sample.

The germline V gene gives CDR1 as ENHRY and CDR2 as SYGVKD. Including cysteine and phenylalanine, the CDR3 has 13 amino acids. Here the CDR3 DNA is all that survives: 39 bases in frame from base 1. The sequenced sample consisted of liver tumor tissue from sampling region 1. The label giving this sample's cell subset or site can be read as: tumor region T1, superior pole. The rearrangement joined TRBV10-3 to TRBJ2-1; a tentative D call is TRBD2 (6 bases match). This TCR was recovered from a woman aged 25 to 39 with primary liver carcinoma and hepatitis B virus infection. CDR3 reads: CAISGSINNEQFF. The DNA is as follows: TGTGCCATCAGCGGGAGTATAAACAATGAGCAGTTCTTT.